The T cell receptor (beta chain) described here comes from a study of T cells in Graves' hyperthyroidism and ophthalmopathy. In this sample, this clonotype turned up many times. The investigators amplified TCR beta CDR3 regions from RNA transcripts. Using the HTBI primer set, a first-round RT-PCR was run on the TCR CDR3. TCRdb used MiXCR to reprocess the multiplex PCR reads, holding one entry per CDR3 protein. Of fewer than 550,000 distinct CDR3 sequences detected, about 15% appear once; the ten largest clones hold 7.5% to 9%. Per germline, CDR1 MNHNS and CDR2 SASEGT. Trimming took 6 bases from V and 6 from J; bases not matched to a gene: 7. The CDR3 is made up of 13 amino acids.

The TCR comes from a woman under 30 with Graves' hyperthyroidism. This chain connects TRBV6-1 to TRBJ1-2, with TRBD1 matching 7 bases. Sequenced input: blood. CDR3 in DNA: TGTGCCAGCAGACACATAGACAGGGATGGCTACACCTTC. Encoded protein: CASRHIDRDGYTF.